The 24 T cell receptor beta chains below all came from one sample that was sequenced in a study of T cell clonality in common variable immunodeficiency. Generated by immunoSEQ multiplex PCR, the TCRdb table keeps only in-frame clones and is missing some. Singletons are absent from the sample, which has under 50,000 clones. The sequencing input was peripheral blood mononuclear cells. The receptor source for this set is a person aged 18-70 years in good health.

Ten or more counts support this clone. The CDR3 loop reads CASSPAQGEGYTF. The CDR3 bases that were read are TGCGCCAGCAGCCCGGCGCAGGGTGAAGGC. The genes are TRBV5-1 and TRBJ1-2; maybe TRBD1 (5 bases). Read sequence stops 3 residues before the CDR3 end, and the germline J gene provides the missing end. Germline values: CDR1 SGHRS, CDR2 YFSETQ. The CDR3 is 13 residues long.

In this sample, this clone turned up many times. The sequenced fragment ends 3 residues before the CDR3 boundary, so the rest is inferred from the germline J gene. The rearrangement uses TRBV30 and TRBJ1-1, with 8 bases fitting TRBD1. This CDR3 has 15 residues. Germline CDR1 is GTSNPN and CDR2 is SVGIG (reference sequence). V lost 3 bases and J lost 1; bases outside the gene matches: 7. CDR3 DNA (partial): TGTGCCTGGAGCGAGACAGGGACAGGGAACACTGAA. Amino acids: CAWSETGTGNTE. The CDR3 in full is CAWSETGTGNTEAFF.

This clone was recorded many times. The read finishes 3 residues shy of the CDR3 end, and the germline J gene is used to complete it. V gene TRBV7-8 combines with J gene TRBJ1-1, with D maybe TRBD1 (6 bases). Germline V CDR1 and CDR2: SGHVS, FQNEAQ. The CDR3 has 14 residues. Trimming left V 1 base short and J 1 base short, with 7 bases between. The CDR3 loop is CASSLGTANTEAFF. Incomplete CDR3 DNA: TGTGCCAGCAGCTTAGGGACAGCGAACACTGAA. Together with reference TRBV7-8 and TRBJ1-1, the CDR3 gives the full variable domain: GAGVSQSPRYKVAKRGQDVALRCDPISGHVSLFWYQQALGQGPEFLTYFQNEAQLDKSGLPSDRFFAERPEGSVSTLKIQRTQQEDSAVYLCASSLGTANTEAFFGQGTRLTVV.

This clone was seen at least ten times. The read terminates 3 residues before the CDR3 end, so the remaining end is supplied by the germline J gene. The chain is built from TRBV7-9 and TRBJ1-1; D remains ambiguous. The CDR3 covers 11 residues. In germline, CDR1 is SEHNR, CDR2 FQNEAQ (reference sequence). Trimming stripped 3 bases from V and 5 bases from J, with 4 bases between. CDR3 sequence reads: CASSFPTEAFF. The covered CDR3 bases are TGTGCCAGCAGCTTCCCTACTGAA.

This clone was observed many times. The read terminates 3 residues before the CDR3 end, so the remaining end is supplied by the germline J gene. The chain recombines TRBV5-4 with TRBJ1-1, with D perhaps TRBD1 (5 bases). The V and J ends lost 3 bases and 3 bases respectively, with 12 bases between them. This CDR3 contains 14 residues. Germline assignment: CDR1 SGHNT and CDR2 YYREEE (reference sequence). The sequenced part of the CDR3 DNA is TGTGCCAGCAGCTGGGCAGGGATGTACACTGAA. This translates into CASSWAGMYTE. The entire CDR3 protein reads CASSWAGMYTEAFF.

Ten or more counts support this clone. The read stops 3 residues short of the end of the CDR3; the missing end is completed from the germline J gene. This chain joins TRBV30 and TRBJ2-3, with unresolved D. Per the germline V gene, CDR1 is GTSNPN and CDR2 is SVGIG (reference sequence). This CDR3 is 10 amino acids long. This CDR3 is CAWGQETQYF. The CDR3 DNA, read in part, is TGTGCCTGGGGGCAAGAGACG.

There are many counts of this clone. The DNA read from the CDR3 is TGTGCCAGCAGCCCGGGGACAGGAGCTAACTATGGC. Protein product: CASSPGTGANYG. The complete CDR3 sequence is CASSPGTGANYGYTF. J is TRBJ1-2 and V is TRBV13; 8 bases agree with TRBD1. The CDR3 end falls 3 residues outside the read, so it is completed with the germline J gene. CDR3 length: 15 amino acids. The V gene end was trimmed by 5 bases and the J gene end by 0 bases; junction bases not matched to a gene: 5. Germline CDR1 reads PRHDT; CDR2 reads FYEKMQ (reference sequence).

A few counts support this clone. The read terminates 3 residues ahead of where the CDR3 ends, so the germline J gene completes it. The V gene is TRBV5-1, the J gene TRBJ2-4; 7 bases fit TRBD1. CDR3 length: 14 residues. Germline assignment: CDR1 SGHRS and CDR2 YFSETQ. This CDR3 is CASSAEQGNYGQYF. The part of the CDR3 DNA that was read is TGCGCCAGCAGCGCCGAACAGGGGAACTATGGT.

This clone was seen many times. The CDR3 end lies 3 residues beyond the end of the read and is filled in from the germline J gene. The gene calls are TRBV12-3 or TRBV12-4 and TRBJ2-3, with TRBD2 matching over 8 bases. The CDR3 covers 15 residues. The V gene end was trimmed by 10 bases and the J gene end by 6 bases; junction bases not matched to a gene: 15. The CDR3: CANYRPERERDTQYF. The CDR3 bases that were read are TGTGCCAACTATCGCCCGGAGCGGGAGAGGGATACG.

This clone appeared many times. The CDR3 protein is CAWREGAGPDTQYF. CDR3 DNA (partial): TGTGCCTGGAGGGAGGGGGCAGGGCCAGATACG. The gene calls are TRBV30 and TRBJ2-3; weak D call: TRBD1 (7 bases). The observed sequence ends 3 residues before the CDR3 terminus, with the missing tail filled in from the germline J gene. Deletions cut 3 bases from V and 4 bases from J, with 14 bases between. The CDR3 is made up of 14 amino acids. The V gene's germline CDR1 is GTSNPN and CDR2 SVGIG (reference sequence). The complete variable domain, with remaining parts taken from reference TRBV30 and TRBJ2-3, reads SQTIHQWPATLVQPVGSPLSLECTVEGTSNPNLYWYRQAAGRGLQLLFYSVGIGQISSEVPQNLSASRPQDRQFILSSKKLLLSDSGFYLCAWREGAGPDTQYFGPGTRLTVL.

This clone was found many times. The CDR3 is cut off 3 residues early in the read; its end comes from the germline J gene. This chain uses TRBV30 with TRBJ1-2; D unresolved. Trimming removed 2 bases from V and 5 bases from J, with 12 bases in between. The CDR3 spans 13 residues. In germline, CDR1 is GTSNPN, CDR2 SVGIG (reference sequence). This chain's CDR3 is CAWSTTAAYGYTF. CDR3 DNA (partial): TGTGCCTGGAGTACTACGGCGGCGTATGGC. The full variable domain, completed using reference TRBV30 and TRBJ1-2, is SQTIHQWPATLVQPVGSPLSLECTVEGTSNPNLYWYRQAAGRGLQLLFYSVGIGQISSEVPQNLSASRPQDRQFILSSKKLLLSDSGFYLCAWSTTAAYGYTFGSGTRLTVV.

This clone was seen ten or more times. From the germline J gene comes the end of the CDR3, since the read stops 3 residues before it. The V and J genes are TRBV30 and TRBJ1-1; the D is unclear. Germline values: CDR1 GTSNPN, CDR2 SVGIG (reference sequence). The CDR3 extends over 12 amino acids. With 3 bases removed from V and 0 bases from J, the gap between germline ends came to 5 bases. CDR3 bases read: TGTGCCTGGAGGCACATGAACACTGAA. Translation gives CAWRHMNTE. Given in full, the CDR3 is CAWRHMNTEAFF. The whole variable domain, remainder taken from reference TRBV30 and TRBJ1-1, is SQTIHQWPATLVQPVGSPLSLECTVEGTSNPNLYWYRQAAGRGLQLLFYSVGIGQISSEVPQNLSASRPQDRQFILSSKKLLLSDSGFYLCAWRHMNTEAFFGQGTRLTVV.

With regard to this clone: The read ends 3 residues shy of where the CDR3 ends; the end is completed using the germline J gene. V gene TRBV7-9 combines with J gene TRBJ1-2; 10 positions match TRBD1. This CDR3 is 14 amino acids long. Per the germline V gene, CDR1 is SEHNR and CDR2 is FQNEAQ (reference sequence). CDR3 residues: CASSLDRGTDTYTF. The CDR3 DNA, read in part, is TGTGCCAGCAGCTTGGACAGGGGGACAGATACC.

This clone was seen many times. The read stops 3 residues short of the end of the CDR3; the missing end is completed from the germline J gene. This chain connects TRBV20-1 to TRBJ2-7, with TRBD1 matching 10 bases. This CDR3 is 14 amino acids long. The J segment lost 0 bases and the V segment lost 5 bases, leaving 4 bases of the junction unmatched. Germline V CDR1 and CDR2: DFQATT, SNEGSKA (reference sequence). CDR3 DNA (partial): TGCAGTGCTGGAGGACAGGGGGGCTCCTACGAG. Translating it yields CSAGGQGGSYE. The full-length CDR3 reads as CSAGGQGGSYEQYF.

This clone has ten or more counts. The observed sequence ends 3 residues before the CDR3 terminus, with the missing tail filled in from the germline J gene. The chain joins TRBV7-9 to TRBJ1-2; D ambiguous. From germline, CDR1 is SEHNR and CDR2 FQNEAQ (reference sequence). This CDR3 is built from 15 residues. Here the CDR3 reads CASSPFNSGIQGYTF. Incomplete CDR3 DNA: TGTGCCAGCAGCCCCTTCAACTCGGGGATACAGGGC.

This clone was recorded at least ten times. The read gets to within 3 residues of the CDR3 end, and the germline J gene fills in the rest. The chain joins TRBV5-4 to TRBJ1-1; 7 bases fit TRBD1. In germline, CDR1 is SGHNT, CDR2 YYREEE (reference sequence). The CDR3 contains 13 residues. CDR3 loop: CASNKGQQEEAFF. The sequenced CDR3 bases are TGTGCCAGCAACAAGGGACAGCAAGAGGAA. The variable domain in full, with the rest retrieved from reference TRBV5-4 and TRBJ1-1, is ETGVTQSPTHLIKTRGQQVTLRCSSQSGHNTVSWYQQALGQGPQFIFQYYREEENGRGNFPPRFSGLQFPNYSSELNVNALELDDSALYLCASNKGQQEEAFFGQGTRLTVV.

This clone showed up many times. Coverage ceases 3 residues before the CDR3 finishes, and the germline J gene fills in the end. This chain uses TRBV20-1 with TRBJ2-3; TRBD2 matches 7 bases. Trimming at V came to 3 bases and at J to 2 bases, leaving 5 bases not matched to a gene. The CDR3 extends over 14 amino acids. Germline V gene data show CDR1 as DFQATT and CDR2 as SNEGSKA (reference sequence). CDR3 loop: CSASRSGATDTQYF. The DNA read from the CDR3 is TGCAGTGCTAGTAGGAGCGGGGCCACAGATACG.

There are many counts of this clone. With the read ending 3 residues before the CDR3 end, the germline J gene is used to fill in that end. The V gene is TRBV20-1, the J gene TRBJ2-1; TRBD2 aligns across 8 bases. Unmatched junction bases numbered 11, after V lost 6 bases and J lost 7 bases. The CDR3 is 14 residues long. Looked up from germline, CDR1 is DFQATT and CDR2 is SNEGSKA (reference sequence). CDR3 sequence reads: CSALAGGAFNEQFF. The part of the CDR3 DNA that was read is TGCAGTGCCCTTGCGGGGGGCGCCTTTAATGAG.

This clone has ten or more counts. With the read ending 3 residues before the CDR3 end, the germline J gene is used to fill in that end. The chain recombines TRBV5-1 with TRBJ1-2, with D tentatively TRBD1 (5 bases). The V end lost 8 bases, the J end lost 3 bases, and 11 bases lay between the germline ends. The CDR3 has 12 residues. Germline V gives CDR1 SGHRS, CDR2 YFSETQ. The sequenced CDR3 bases are TGCGCCAGTCAGGGTTCTCACTATGGC. Its protein product is CASQGSHYG. The entire CDR3 sequence reads CASQGSHYGYTF.

Ten or more counts support this clone. The CDR3 end is not reached by the read, which stops 3 residues before it; the germline J gene fills it in. The gene calls are TRBV6-2 or TRBV6-3 and TRBJ1-1, with 8 positions matching TRBD1. Germline assignment: CDR1 MNHEY and CDR2 SVGEGT. CDR3 length: 14 residues. With 7 bases clipped from V and 5 bases from J, the junction kept 9 bases outside the gene matches. CDR3 DNA, as far as it was read: TGTGCCAGCACCCCGACAGGGGCGGGGACTGAA. Translation: CASTPTGAGTE. The entire CDR3 protein reads CASTPTGAGTEAFF.

The table lists this clone with many counts. The sequence runs out 3 residues before the end of the CDR3; the remainder is reconstructed from the germline J gene. The chain recombines TRBV2 with TRBJ2-1; 8 bases are shared with TRBD1. J lost 2 bases, V lost 10 bases, and 4 bases had no gene match. Germline V gene lookup returns CDR1 SNHLY and CDR2 FYNNEI. The CDR3 sequence is 13 residues long. CDR3 bases read: TGTGCCACCGCAGGGGGCGCCTACAATGAG. It encodes CATAGGAYNE. The CDR3 in its entirety is CATAGGAYNEQFF.

A note on this clone: The observed sequence ends 3 residues before the CDR3 terminus, with the missing tail filled in from the germline J gene. The rearrangement uses TRBV30 and TRBJ1-5, with TRBD1 matching over 7 bases. Germline lookup yields CDR1 GTSNPN and CDR2 SVGIG (reference sequence). This CDR3 spans 15 amino acids. Trimming removed 3 bases from V and 0 bases from J; junction bases left unmatched: 5. The CDR3 bases that were read are TGTGCCTGGAGGGGCAGGGGGGTTAGCAATCAGCCC. This gives the protein CAWRGRGVSNQP. From start to end, the CDR3 is CAWRGRGVSNQPQHF.

This clone was observed many times. The read terminates 3 residues before the CDR3 end, so the remaining end is supplied by the germline J gene. V and J are TRBV4-2 and TRBJ2-1, with 7 bases that match TRBD1. The V gene end was trimmed by 3 bases and the J gene end by 9 bases; junction bases not matched to a gene: 5. The CDR3 loop spans 13 amino acids. Germline CDR1 LGHNA, CDR2 YNFKEQ. CDR3 DNA (partial): TGTGCCAGCAGCCAGATCAAGGGGGCTGAG. This gives the protein CASSQIKGAE. The CDR3 as a whole reads CASSQIKGAEQFF.

Points on this clone: The CDR3 end lies 3 residues beyond the end of the read and is filled in from the germline J gene. The chain is built from TRBV30 and TRBJ2-4; no firm D call. Germline V CDR1 and CDR2: GTSNPN, SVGIG (reference sequence). The CDR3 is 14 residues long. The CDR3 is CAWSGGDNGYGQYF. The sequenced CDR3 bases are TGTGCCTGGAGTGGCGGTGATAATGGCTATGGT.